The 27 T cell receptor beta chains listed next were all sequenced from one sample in a study of cytomegalovirus exposure and HLA in healthy donors. Sequencing was performed with immunoSEQ multiplex PCR; in TCRdb, only in-frame clones are kept and a portion is missing. The profile covers about 200,000 clones, with about nine tenths appearing a single time and about 2% taken by the ten largest. The sample taken for sequencing was PBMCs. The receptors come from a woman aged 18-29 years in good health and CMV-seropositive.

This sequence joins TRBV25-1 and TRBJ1-2; D gene ambiguous. Germline V gene data show CDR1 as MGHDK and CDR2 as SYGVNS. The CDR3 contains 14 residues. V was clipped by 8 bases and J by 0 bases, with 13 bases between them. The CDR3 region is CASSQTRANYGYTF. As DNA, the CDR3 is TGTGCCAGCTCTCAGACAAGAGCTAACTATGGCTACACCTTC.

The chain uses TRBV9 and TRBJ2-7, with 7 bases aligning to TRBD2. Germline V gene sequence: CDR1 SGDLS, CDR2 YYNGEE. Germline trimming cut 0 bases from V and 0 bases from J; bases unmatched to any gene: 9. There are 17 residues in the CDR3. CDR3 nucleotides: TGTGCCAGCAGCGTAGCCGGGGCGGGAGAGGGCTCCTACGAGCAGTACTTC. Translating it yields CASSVAGAGEGSYEQYF.

This chain connects TRBV2 to TRBJ2-1; the match to TRBD2 covers 7 bases. CDR3 size: 12 residues. V gave up 5 bases and J gave up 8 bases; unmatched junction bases: 3. Germline CDR1 reads SNHLY; CDR2 reads FYNNEI. The CDR3 loop is CASSKSGDEQFF. CDR3 DNA: TGTGCCAGCAGTAAAAGCGGGGATGAGCAGTTCTTC.

The genes are TRBV4-2 and TRBJ1-2; no reliable D call. Germline CDR1 LGHNA, CDR2 YNFKEQ. The V gene lost 1 base and the J gene lost 0 bases, with 9 bases spanning the gap. The CDR3 length is 15 residues. The CDR3 here is CASSQVRGANYGYTF. CDR3 nucleotide sequence: TGTGCCAGCAGCCAAGTCCGGGGAGCTAACTATGGCTACACCTTC.

This rearrangement joins TRBV4-1 to TRBJ2-7; TRBD1 aligns across 7 bases. Trimming at V came to 0 bases and at J to 4 bases, leaving 9 bases not matched to a gene. CDR3 length equals 16 residues. Germline CDR1 and CDR2: MGHRA and YSYEKL. The CDR3: CASSQDFDRAPYEQYF. The DNA of the CDR3 is TGCGCCAGCAGCCAAGATTTCGACAGGGCACCATACGAGCAGTACTTC.

This chain uses TRBV5-6 with TRBJ2-1, with D possibly TRBD1 on 6 matching bases. Germline values: CDR1 SGHDT, CDR2 YYEEEE. The CDR3 extends over 13 amino acids. V was pared by 3 bases and J by 3 bases, with 7 bases between. The CDR3 DNA follows: TGTGCCAGCAGCTGGGACAACTACAATGAGCAGTTCTTC. It is translated as CASSWDNYNEQFF. The complete variable domain, with remaining parts taken from reference TRBV5-6 and TRBJ2-1, reads DAGVTQSPTHLIKTRGQQVTLRCSPKSGHDTVSWYQQALGQGPQFIFQYYEEEERQRGNFPDRFSGHQFPNYSSELNVNALLLGDSALYLCASSWDNYNEQFFGPGTRLTVL.

The rearrangement links TRBV2 to TRBJ2-3, with 7 bases matching TRBD2. The J segment lost 6 bases and the V segment lost 8 bases, leaving 11 bases of the junction unmatched. The length of the CDR3 is 14 residues. CDR1 and CDR2 (germline): SNHLY, FYNNEI. CDR3 nucleotides: TGTGCCAGCCTTTGGAGGACTAGTAGCGATACGCAGTATTTT. Translation: CASLWRTSSDTQYF.

The chain is built from TRBV7-9 and TRBJ2-7; 12 nucleotides line up with TRBD1. Germline V lookup: CDR1 SEHNR, CDR2 FQNEAQ (reference sequence). The CDR3 totals 15 residues. The trim removed 4 bases at V and 4 bases at J, leaving 5 bases unmatched. Here the CDR3 reads CASSSGQGAFYEQYF. The CDR3 DNA is TGTGCCAGCAGCTCGGGACAGGGGGCGTTTTACGAGCAGTACTTC.

The V call is TRBV30, the J call TRBJ2-7; 7 bases align to TRBD1. The germline CDR1 and CDR2 sequences are GTSNPN and SVGIG (reference sequence). The J segment lost 3 bases and the V segment lost 1 base, leaving 6 bases of the junction unmatched. This CDR3 has 14 residues. The CDR3 spells CAWSGGTENYEQYF. CDR3 DNA: TGTGCCTGGAGTGGGGGGACAGAGAACTACGAGCAGTACTTC. The full variable domain, in which reference TRBV30 and TRBJ2-7 provide the parts outside the CDR3, is SQTIHQWPATLVQPVGSPLSLECTVEGTSNPNLYWYRQAAGRGLQLLFYSVGIGQISSEVPQNLSASRPQDRQFILSSKKLLLSDSGFYLCAWSGGTENYEQYFGPGTRLTVT.

The chain combines TRBV7-9 with TRBJ2-7, with 9 bases matching TRBD1. Germline V gene data show CDR1 as SEHNR and CDR2 as FQNEAQ (reference sequence). The CDR3 totals 14 residues. V trimming: 3 bases; J trimming: 3 bases; junction bases outside the gene matches: 3. The CDR3 is CASSFTGQGYEQYF. For the CDR3, the DNA is TGTGCCAGCAGCTTTACGGGACAGGGCTACGAGCAGTACTTC.

There are a few counts of this clone. The chain carries TRBV30 and TRBJ1-1; D perhaps matches TRBD1 (6 bases). The germline V gene has CDR1 GTSNPN and CDR2 SVGIG (reference sequence). Deletions cut 2 bases from V and 2 bases from J, with 9 bases between. There are 13 residues in the CDR3. The CDR3 region is CAWSPGDNTEAFF. The CDR3 bases are TGTGCCTGGAGTCCAGGGGACAACACTGAAGCTTTCTTT.

To note about this clone: Other nucleotide sequences from this sample produce the same CDR3. This rearrangement joins TRBV27 to TRBJ2-2; no reliable D call. Germline CDR1 is MNHEY and CDR2 is SMNVEV (reference sequence). This CDR3 is 15 amino acids long. The germline V and J ends were trimmed by 2 bases and 1 base, with 8 bases remaining between them. The CDR3 coding sequence is TGTGCCAGCAGTTTAAGGCGGATGAACACCGGGGAGCTGTTTTTT. Its protein product is CASSLRRMNTGELFF.

The chain couples TRBV6-6 to TRBJ1-5; 9 positions match TRBD1. The length of the CDR3 is 16 residues. Trimming removed 5 bases from V and 5 bases from J; junction bases left unmatched: 10. Germline CDR1 MNHNY, CDR2 SVGAGI (reference sequence). The DNA of the CDR3 is TGTGCCAGCAGTCCCCAGGACAGGGGAAGGGATCAGCCCCAGCATTTT. This sequence encodes CASSPQDRGRDQPQHF.

This chain links TRBV5-4 with TRBJ2-5, with TRBD2 matching 12 bases. The CDR3 consists of 15 residues. The V and J ends lost 4 bases and 5 bases, in that order; junction bases with no gene match: 6. Germline CDR1 and CDR2: SGHNT and YYREEE (reference sequence). The CDR3 DNA follows: TGTGCCAGCAGCACCGGGACTAGCGGGTCGGAGACCCAGTACTTC. This sequence encodes CASSTGTSGSETQYF.

The V and J genes are TRBV11-3 and TRBJ2-1; D unresolved. Germline CDR1 SGHNT, CDR2 YENEEA. V dropped 5 bases and J dropped 4 bases, with 9 bases sitting between them. The CDR3 totals 13 residues. Here the CDR3 DNA reads TGTGCCAGCAGCGCGGTTCCTTACAATGAGCAGTTCTTC. Its translation: CASSAVPYNEQFF.

This rearrangement joins TRBV10-2 to TRBJ2-7, with TRBD1 matching over 11 bases. Germline trimming cut 4 bases from V and 1 base from J; bases unmatched to any gene: 6. Germline V CDR1 and CDR2: WSHSY, SAAADI. The CDR3 spans 16 residues. The CDR3 region has the DNA TGCGCCAGCAGTGGGACAGGGGGCAGCCTATCCTACGAGCAGTACTTC. Translated, it gives CASSGTGGSLSYEQYF.

V is TRBV27 and J is TRBJ2-2; possibly TRBD2 for D (5 bases). CDR1 is MNHEY, CDR2 SMNVEV, per germline (reference sequence). The V and J ends lost 3 bases and 2 bases respectively, with 13 bases between them. This CDR3 contains 16 residues. The CDR3 nucleotides are TGTGCCAGCAGTTTCGAGGGAGCCATTAACACCGGGGAGCTGTTTTTT. It encodes CASSFEGAINTGELFF.

V is TRBV11-3 and J is TRBJ2-2; D gene uncertain. This CDR3 spans 16 amino acids. With 1 base removed from V and 1 base from J, the gap between germline ends came to 10 bases. Germline V gene data show CDR1 as SGHNT and CDR2 as YENEEA. This chain's CDR3 is CASSLVGDQNTGELFF. The CDR3, as DNA: TGTGCCAGCAGCTTAGTTGGAGATCAGAACACCGGGGAGCTGTTTTTT.

The chain links TRBV18 to TRBJ1-2; D possibly corresponds to TRBD1 (5 bases). The CDR3 runs to 14 residues. Deletions cut 0 bases from V and 1 base from J, with 6 bases between. Germline V gene data show CDR1 as KGHSH and CDR2 as LQKENI. CDR3 region: CASSPPDSNYGYTF. CDR3 nucleotides: TGTGCCAGCTCACCACCCGACAGTAACTATGGCTACACCTTC. Supplemented by reference TRBV18 and TRBJ1-2, the full variable domain reads NAGVMQNPRHLVRRRGQEARLRCSPMKGHSHVYWYRQLPEEGLKFMVYLQKENIIDESGMPKERFSAEFPKEGPSILRIQQVVRGDSAAYFCASSPPDSNYGYTFGSGTRLTVV.

The chain couples TRBV5-1 to TRBJ2-2, with D possibly being TRBD1 (6 bases). Trimming removed 3 bases from V and 2 bases from J, with 14 bases in between. The CDR3 totals 16 residues. The germline CDR1 and CDR2 sequences are SGHRS and YFSETQ. CDR3 protein: CASSYSTGDNTGELFF. The CDR3 DNA reads as TGCGCCAGCAGCTACTCGACAGGCGATAACACCGGGGAGCTGTTTTTT.

This clone showed up just once. The J gene is TRBJ1-1, the V gene TRBV11-2; unclear D gene. This CDR3 is built from 14 residues. From germline, CDR1 is SGHAT and CDR2 FQNNGV. Trimming removed 5 bases at V and 0 bases at J, with 10 bases between. The CDR3 nucleotides are TGTGCCAGCAGCGCCCAGGCCCTGAACACTGAAGCTTTCTTT. Encoded protein: CASSAQALNTEAFF.

The V call is TRBV6-1, the J call TRBJ1-1; D might be TRBD1 (5 bases). Germline V gene sequence: CDR1 MNHNS, CDR2 SASEGT. This CDR3 contains 17 residues. V was trimmed by 0 bases and J by 4 bases, leaving 18 bases between them. The CDR3 nucleotides are TGTGCCAGCAGTGAAGCCCCGCGGGGGGTCCGAACCACTGAAGCTTTCTTT. It yields the protein CASSEAPRGVRTTEAFF.

The rearrangement joins TRBV6-6 to TRBJ2-5; the match to TRBD1 covers 10 bases. The length of the CDR3 is 13 residues. V was clipped by 2 bases and J by 6 bases; unmatched bases: 0. The germline gives CDR1 MNHNY, CDR2 SVGAGI (reference sequence). DNA for the CDR3: TGTGCCAGCAGTTACGACAGGGGGCAGACCCAGTACTTC. This encodes CASSYDRGQTQYF.

The J gene is TRBJ2-1, the V gene TRBV7-9, with TRBD1 matching 9 bases. The CDR3 is 15 residues long. V dropped 5 bases and J dropped 3; count of bases not matched to a gene: 5. CDR1 and CDR2 from the germline V gene are SEHNR and FQNEAQ (reference sequence). The CDR3 DNA reads TGTGCCAGCAGCCTTGGGACAGGGAGCTACAATGAGCAGTTCTTC. Protein: CASSLGTGSYNEQFF.

The chain combines TRBV14 with TRBJ2-7; 7 bases align to TRBD1. Losses at the gene ends were 4 bases for V and 2 bases for J; bases not matched to a gene: 5. This CDR3 contains 14 residues. Germline values: CDR1 SGHDN, CDR2 FVKESK. CDR3 in DNA: TGTGCCAGCAGCCTTGGACAGGTCGCCTACGAGCAGTACTTC. Amino acid sequence: CASSLGQVAYEQYF.

The rearrangement links TRBV6-5 to TRBJ2-7, with 8 bases that match TRBD1. The CDR3 loop spans 16 amino acids. The germline V gene encodes CDR1 MNHEY and CDR2 SVGAGI. The ends lost 4 bases at V and 0 bases at J; junction bases unmatched: 8. CDR3 nucleotide sequence: TGTGCCAGCAGTTCGACAGGGGCCATTCACTCCTACGAGCAGTACTTC. Amino acid sequence: CASSSTGAIHSYEQYF.

The CDR3 here is CASSDHRQGSTEAFF. CDR3 DNA: TGTGCCAGCAGTGACCACCGACAGGGATCCACTGAAGCTTTCTTT. The chain links TRBV25-1 to TRBJ1-1; 7 bases map to TRBD1. The junction had 8 bases not matched to a gene; V was cut back by 3 bases and J by 4 bases. This CDR3 is 15 amino acids long. Germline-derived CDR1 and CDR2 are MGHDK and SYGVNS.